This TCR beta chain was sequenced in a study of shared T cell receptors in the human thymus. TCRdb's copy holds only in-frame clones and misses some; the assay was immunoSEQ multiplex PCR. Of about 660,000 clones in the sample, around 87% are singletons; the top ten hold 0.0094%. The sample was also reused in another study, on human thymus T cells.

Specimen: thymocytes. This sequence originates from a boy younger than two with a congenital heart defect.

The CDR3 here is CASSTRTGELTYEQYF. The DNA for the CDR3 is TGTGCCAGCAGCACCCGGACAGGGGAGCTTACCTACGAGCAGTACTTC. The chain carries TRBV7-9 and TRBJ2-7; 9 positions match TRBD1. Germline CDR1 reads SEHNR; CDR2 reads FQNEAQ (reference sequence). CDR3 length: 16 amino acids. J lost 2 bases, V lost 5 bases, and 10 bases had no gene match.